The 15 T cell receptor beta chains presented below share a single source sample, sequenced in a study of Graves' ophthalmopathy and Graves' hyperthyroidism. Transcripts of RNA were the source for amplifying TCR beta CDR3 regions. First-round RT-PCR used HTBI primers; second-round multiplex PCR followed. Via MiXCR, TCRdb re-called the multiplex PCR reads, giving one row per CDR3 protein. The sample comprises around 520,000 distinct CDR3 sequences, approximately 37% of which are singletons, and about 4.2% rests with the top ten. Sequencing was performed on peripheral blood or thyroid tissue (not recorded which). These receptors were taken from an adult man with Graves' hyperthyroidism.

This sequence joins TRBV27 and TRBJ1-4; D possibly corresponds to TRBD1 (5 bases). Per the germline V gene, CDR1 is MNHEY and CDR2 is SMNVEV (reference sequence). V lost 4 bases, J lost 7 bases, and 13 bases lay in between. CDR3 length: 14 residues. CDR3 sequence: CASSSAGWSEKLFF. In nucleotides, the CDR3 is TGTGCCAGCAGTTCGGCAGGGTGGAGTGAAAAACTGTTTTTT.

The chain recombines TRBV6-1 with TRBJ1-1; 7 nucleotides align to TRBD1. The ends lost 10 bases at V and 7 bases at J; junction bases unmatched: 15. This CDR3 is 14 amino acids long. Germline V gives CDR1 MNHNS, CDR2 SASEGT. CDR3 sequence (DNA): TGTGCCATCTCGACAGGGCGAGGAACTAATGAAGCTTTCTTT. This codes for CAISTGRGTNEAFF.

This clonotype was found once. This sequence joins TRBV7-4 and TRBJ1-2; maybe TRBD1 (6 bases). Germline V gene data show CDR1 as SGHVT and CDR2 as SQSDAQ. V gave up 6 bases and J gave up 4 bases, with 15 bases separating them. The CDR3 extends over 14 amino acids. CDR3 in amino acids: CASSTEGEGYGYTF. The DNA of the CDR3 is TGTGCCAGCAGTACCGAGGGGGAGGGCTATGGCTACACCTTC.

With respect to this clonotype: Since a much larger clone is just one base distant, this may be a read error. The chain combines TRBV19 with TRBJ2-5, with 10 nucleotides matching TRBD2. Germline assignment: CDR1 LNHDA and CDR2 SQIVND (reference sequence). The CDR3 is 11 residues long. CDR3 in DNA: TGTTTAGCGGGAGGAGGGGAGGCCCAGTACTTC. This codes for CLAGGGEAQYF.

This clonotype has a count of ten or more. The genes are TRBV7-9 and TRBJ2-7; D is ambiguous. Per germline, CDR1 SEHNR and CDR2 FQNEAQ (reference sequence). The V end was cut by 5 bases, the J end by 3 bases, with 14 bases between. The CDR3 totals 14 residues. The CDR3 DNA is TGTGCCAGCAGCGCTACAGATCCGTACTACGAGCAGTACTTC. Its protein product is CASSATDPYYEQYF.

The rearrangement joins TRBV15 to TRBJ1-5; D is perhaps TRBD1 (5 bases). There are 17 residues in the CDR3. The V end lost 3 bases, the J end lost 3 bases, and 18 bases lay between the germline ends. The germline V gene encodes CDR1 LNHNV and CDR2 YYDKDF (reference sequence). CDR3 region: CATSSESGLMINQPQHF. In DNA form, the CDR3 reads TGTGCCACCAGCAGTGAGTCAGGGCTCATGATCAATCAGCCCCAGCATTTT.

This clonotype showed up many times. The rearrangement joins TRBV6-5 to TRBJ1-6; perhaps TRBD1 as D (5 bases). V was trimmed by 5 bases and J by 6 bases, leaving 11 bases between them. The CDR3 consists of 14 residues. Germline lookup yields CDR1 MNHEY and CDR2 SVGAGI. The CDR3 reads CASSPLRVNSPLHF. DNA for the CDR3: TGTGCCAGCAGTCCCCTCAGGGTTAATTCACCCCTCCACTTT.

This clonotype was picked up a small number of times. V and J are TRBV4-1 and TRBJ1-4, with TRBD1 matching 7 bases. The germline V gene encodes CDR1 MGHRA and CDR2 YSYEKL. The CDR3 runs 16 residues. J was trimmed by 5 bases and V by 3 bases; bases with no gene match: 9. CDR3 protein: CASSHPSPGQNEKLFF. The CDR3, as DNA: TGCGCCAGCAGCCACCCATCCCCGGGACAGAATGAAAAACTGTTTTTT.

Of note for this clonotype: A read error may produce the germline difference seen at one junction end. The chain carries TRBV7-2 and TRBJ2-5; D may match TRBD1 or TRBD2 (6 bases each). The germline V gene has CDR1 SGHTA and CDR2 FQGNSA. The CDR3 length is 14 residues. CDR3 sequence (DNA): TGTGCCAGCATCGAGAAGGGGGGAAGGGAGACCCAGCACTTC. This translates into CASIEKGGRETQHF. The whole variable domain, filled in from reference TRBV7-2 and TRBJ2-5, reads GAGVSQSPSNKVTEKGKDVELRCDPISGHTALYWYRQSLGQGLEFLIYFQGNSAPDKSGLPSDRFSAERTGGSVSTLTIQRTQQEDSAVYLCASIEKGGRETQHFGPGTRLLVL.

This clonotype was counted between two and nine times. This chain uses TRBV12-3 or TRBV12-4 with TRBJ1-2, with no clear D. The V end lost 2 bases, the J end lost 1 base, and 11 bases lay between the germline ends. The CDR3 consists of 15 residues. The DNA for the CDR3 is TGTGCCAGCAGTTTATGGGCAGAGTATAACTATGGCTACACCTTC. Residues: CASSLWAEYNYGYTF.

The chain carries TRBV7-3 and TRBJ2-3, with a weak D call TRBD1 (6 bases). Germline CDR1 and CDR2: SGHTA and FQGTGA. Trimming cost V 5 bases and J 2 bases, with 14 bases left between them. The CDR3 has 15 residues. DNA for the CDR3: TGTGCCAGCAGCACCCAGGGGCCTTACACAGATACGCAGTATTTT. Residues: CASSTQGPYTDTQYF. Complete variable domain (other parts from reference TRBV7-3 and TRBJ2-3): GAGVSQTPSNKVTEKGKYVELRCDPISGHTALYWYRQSLGQGPEFLIYFQGTGAADDSGLPNDRFFAVRPEGSVSTLKIQRTERGDSAVYLCASSTQGPYTDTQYFGPGTRLTVL.

Turning to this clonotype: This could be a read error, since a much larger clone is one nucleotide away. The chain has TRBV12-3 or TRBV12-4 and TRBJ2-7; D remains ambiguous. The CDR3 totals 13 residues. The CDR3 spells CASSLQIPYERYF. Here the CDR3 DNA reads TGTGCCAGCAGTTTACAGATTCCTTACGAGCGGTACTTC.

A remark on this clonotype: This clone may be a read error of a much larger clone one base away. This chain links TRBV7-2 with TRBJ2-2; D is undetermined. This CDR3 is 13 amino acids long. Germline CDR1 SGHTA, CDR2 FQGNSA. Between the trimmed V and J ends, which lost 4 bases and 7 bases, there was a span of 10 bases. Here the CDR3 DNA reads TGTGCCAGCAGCTCCCGCAGCTTCGGGGAGCTGTTTTTT. Protein: CASSSRSFGELFF.

Comments on this clonotype: A much larger clone is a single base away; this may be a read error. The chain uses TRBV5-5 and TRBJ2-5, with TRBD2 matching over 9 bases. CDR3 length: 16 amino acids. V was pared by 2 bases and J by 5 bases, with 10 bases of the junction left unmatched. Per the germline V gene, CDR1 is SGHKS and CDR2 is YYEKEE (reference sequence). CDR3 bases: TGTGCCAGCAGCTTAATCGGTCTAGCGGGGATCGAGACCCAGTACTTC. Its protein is CASSLIGLAGIETQYF.

This clonotype occurred a few times. The chain joins TRBV7-9 to TRBJ2-7; D perhaps matches TRBD1 (5 bases). Germline V gene lookup returns CDR1 SEHNR and CDR2 FQNEAQ (reference sequence). CDR3 length: 14 residues. V was clipped by 5 bases and J by 0 bases, with 11 bases between them. The CDR3 here is CASSEQESSYEQYF. CDR3 sequence (DNA): TGTGCCAGCAGCGAACAGGAGAGCTCCTACGAGCAGTACTTC.